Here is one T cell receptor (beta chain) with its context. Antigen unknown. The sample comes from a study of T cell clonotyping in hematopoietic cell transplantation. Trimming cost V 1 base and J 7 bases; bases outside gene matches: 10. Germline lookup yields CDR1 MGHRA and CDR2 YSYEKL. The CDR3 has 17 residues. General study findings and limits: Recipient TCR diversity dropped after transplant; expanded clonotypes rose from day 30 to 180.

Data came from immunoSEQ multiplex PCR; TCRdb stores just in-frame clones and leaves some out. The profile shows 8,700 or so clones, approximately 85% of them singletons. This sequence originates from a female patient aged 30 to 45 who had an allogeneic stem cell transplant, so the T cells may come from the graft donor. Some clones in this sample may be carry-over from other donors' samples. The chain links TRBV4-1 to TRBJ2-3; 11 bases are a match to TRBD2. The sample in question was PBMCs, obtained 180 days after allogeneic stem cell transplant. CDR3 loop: CASSQGPTSGTANTQYF. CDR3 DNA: TGCGCCAGCAGCCAAGGTCCGACTAGCGGGACGGCAAATACGCAGTATTTT.